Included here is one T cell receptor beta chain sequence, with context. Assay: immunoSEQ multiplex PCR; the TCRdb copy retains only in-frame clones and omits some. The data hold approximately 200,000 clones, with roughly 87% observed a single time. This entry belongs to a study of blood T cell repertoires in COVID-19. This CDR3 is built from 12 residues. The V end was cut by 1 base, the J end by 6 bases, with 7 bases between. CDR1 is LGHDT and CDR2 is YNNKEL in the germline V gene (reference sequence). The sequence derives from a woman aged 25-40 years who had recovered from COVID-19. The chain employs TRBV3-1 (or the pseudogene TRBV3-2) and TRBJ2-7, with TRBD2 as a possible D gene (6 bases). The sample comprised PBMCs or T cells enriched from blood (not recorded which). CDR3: CASSQGGLEQYF. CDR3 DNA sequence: TGTGCCAGCAGCCAAGGGGGACTCGAGCAGTACTTC.